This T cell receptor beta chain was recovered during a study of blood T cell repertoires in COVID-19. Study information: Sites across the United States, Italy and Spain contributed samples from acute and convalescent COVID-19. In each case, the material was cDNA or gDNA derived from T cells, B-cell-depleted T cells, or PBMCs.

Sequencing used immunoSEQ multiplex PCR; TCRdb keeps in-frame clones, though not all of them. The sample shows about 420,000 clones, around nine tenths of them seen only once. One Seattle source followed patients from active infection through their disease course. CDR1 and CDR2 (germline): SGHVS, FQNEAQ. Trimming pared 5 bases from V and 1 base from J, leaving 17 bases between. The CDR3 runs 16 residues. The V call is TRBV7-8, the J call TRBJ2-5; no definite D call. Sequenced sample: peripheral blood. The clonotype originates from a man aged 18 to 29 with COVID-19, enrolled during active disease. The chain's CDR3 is CASSQIRGPSQETQYF. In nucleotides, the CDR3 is TGTGCCAGCAGCCAAATTAGAGGCCCAAGCCAAGAGACCCAGTACTTC.